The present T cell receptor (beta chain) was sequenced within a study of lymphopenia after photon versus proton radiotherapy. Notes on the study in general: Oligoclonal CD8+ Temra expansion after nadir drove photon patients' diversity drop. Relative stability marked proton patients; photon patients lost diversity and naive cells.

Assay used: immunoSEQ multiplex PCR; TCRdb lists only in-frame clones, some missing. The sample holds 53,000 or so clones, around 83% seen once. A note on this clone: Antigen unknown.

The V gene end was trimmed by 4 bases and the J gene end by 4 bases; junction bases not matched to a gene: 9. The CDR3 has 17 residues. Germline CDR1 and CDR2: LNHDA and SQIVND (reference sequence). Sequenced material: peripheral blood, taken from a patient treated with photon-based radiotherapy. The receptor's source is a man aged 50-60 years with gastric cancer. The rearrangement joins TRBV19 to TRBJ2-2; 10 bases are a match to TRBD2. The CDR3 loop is CASSKLWTSGSTGELFF. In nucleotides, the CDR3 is TGTGCCAGTAGTAAGCTGTGGACTAGCGGTTCCACCGGGGAGCTGTTTTTT.